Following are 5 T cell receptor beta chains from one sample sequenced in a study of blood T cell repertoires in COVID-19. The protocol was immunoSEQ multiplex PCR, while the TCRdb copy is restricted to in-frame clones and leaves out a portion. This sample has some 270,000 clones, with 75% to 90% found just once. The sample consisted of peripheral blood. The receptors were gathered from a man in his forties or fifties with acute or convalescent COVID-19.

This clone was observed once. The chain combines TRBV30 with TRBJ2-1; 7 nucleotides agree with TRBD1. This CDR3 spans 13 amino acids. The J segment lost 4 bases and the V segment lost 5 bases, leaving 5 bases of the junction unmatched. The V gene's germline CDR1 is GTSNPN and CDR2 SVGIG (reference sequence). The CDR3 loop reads CAWRTGEYNEQFF. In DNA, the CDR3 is TGTGCCTGGCGGACAGGAGAATACAATGAGCAGTTCTTC.

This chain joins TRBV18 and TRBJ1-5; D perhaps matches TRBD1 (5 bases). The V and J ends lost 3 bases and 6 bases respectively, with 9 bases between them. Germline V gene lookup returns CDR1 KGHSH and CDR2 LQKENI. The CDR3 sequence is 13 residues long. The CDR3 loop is CASSPQGGQPQHF. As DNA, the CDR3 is TGTGCCAGCTCACCCCAGGGCGGTCAGCCCCAGCATTTT.

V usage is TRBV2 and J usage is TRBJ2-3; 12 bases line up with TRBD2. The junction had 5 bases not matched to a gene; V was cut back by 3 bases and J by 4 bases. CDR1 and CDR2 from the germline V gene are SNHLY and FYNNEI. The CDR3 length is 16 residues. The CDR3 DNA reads TGTGCCAGCAGTGACCCTAGCGGGGGGGCCTCAGATACGCAGTATTTT. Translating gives CASSDPSGGASDTQYF. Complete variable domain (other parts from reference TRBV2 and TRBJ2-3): EPEVTQTPSHQVTQMGQEVILRCVPISNHLYFYWYRQILGQKVEFLVSFYNNEISEKSEIFDDQFSVERPDGSNFTLKIRSTKLEDSAMYFCASSDPSGGASDTQYFGPGTRLTVL.

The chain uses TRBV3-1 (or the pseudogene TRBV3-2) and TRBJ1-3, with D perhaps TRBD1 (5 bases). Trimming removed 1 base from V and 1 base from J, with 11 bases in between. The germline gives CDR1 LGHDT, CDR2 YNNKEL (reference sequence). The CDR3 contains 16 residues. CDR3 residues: CASSQGPQGSGNTIYF. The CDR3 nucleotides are TGTGCCAGCAGCCAAGGGCCCCAGGGTTCTGGAAACACCATATATTTT.

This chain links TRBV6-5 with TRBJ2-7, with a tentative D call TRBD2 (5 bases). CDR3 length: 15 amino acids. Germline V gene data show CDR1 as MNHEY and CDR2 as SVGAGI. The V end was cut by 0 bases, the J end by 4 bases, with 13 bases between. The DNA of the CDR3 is TGTGCCAGCAGTTACTCGAGAGGGTCCCCATACGAGCAGTACTTC. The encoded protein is CASSYSRGSPYEQYF.